Presented here are 21 T cell receptor beta chains from one specimen sequenced in a study of blood T cell repertoires in COVID-19. Clones were read by immunoSEQ multiplex PCR, and TCRdb kept only the in-frame ones, dropping some. The sample consists of 50,000 to 75,000 clones, more than 75% of them appearing once. Sample: peripheral blood. The receptors shown here come from a man between 60 and 70 years old with COVID-19, enrolled during active disease.

This chain uses TRBV15 with TRBJ2-6; 8 nucleotides match TRBD1. From germline, CDR1 is LNHNV and CDR2 YYDKDF (reference sequence). Unmatched junction bases numbered 4, after V lost 3 bases and J lost 0 bases. The CDR3 contains 17 residues. The CDR3 sequence is CATSSRGPSSGANVLTF. In DNA form, the CDR3 reads TGTGCCACCAGCAGCAGGGGGCCAAGCTCTGGGGCCAACGTCCTGACTTTC.

This clone occurred once. V gene TRBV18 combines with J gene TRBJ2-7; 9 nucleotides align to TRBD1. Germline CDR1 is KGHSH and CDR2 is LQKENI. With V trimmed by 4 bases and J by 1 base, 8 bases remained unmatched. This CDR3 region has 16 residues. This CDR3 is CASSRSRDRVSYEQYF. The CDR3 DNA follows: TGTGCCAGCTCACGCTCCCGGGACAGGGTATCCTACGAGCAGTACTTC.

There are a few counts of this clone. This sequence joins TRBV9 and TRBJ2-5; 7 nucleotides align to TRBD1. The V and J ends lost 0 bases and 5 bases, in that order; junction bases with no gene match: 7. The CDR3 is made up of 15 amino acids. Germline-derived CDR1 and CDR2 are SGDLS and YYNGEE. The CDR3 region has the DNA TGTGCCAGCAGCGTAGGGGCAGGGGGAGAGGAGACCCAGTACTTC. This translates into CASSVGAGGEETQYF.

This chain connects TRBV7-9 to TRBJ2-7; 7 nucleotides match TRBD2. This CDR3 contains 14 residues. Germline-derived CDR1 and CDR2 are SEHNR and FQNEAQ (reference sequence). V lost 1 base, J lost 2 bases, and 2 bases stayed unmatched. The CDR3 DNA is TGTGCCAGCAGCTTAGGCGGGGGAGCCTACGAGCAGTACTTC. This encodes CASSLGGGAYEQYF.

V and J are TRBV6-2 or TRBV6-3 and TRBJ2-1, with D possibly being TRBD2 (5 bases). This CDR3 has 15 amino acids. Per the germline V gene, CDR1 is MNHEY and CDR2 is SVGEGT. The V and J ends lost 7 bases and 2 bases respectively, with 15 bases between them. This CDR3 reads CASTSSPGTYNEQFF. CDR3 bases: TGTGCCAGCACTTCCTCCCCCGGGACCTACAATGAGCAGTTCTTC.

CDR3: CASRKTGENEQFF. The DNA of the CDR3 is TGCGCCAGCAGGAAGACAGGGGAGAATGAGCAGTTCTTC. This chain uses TRBV10-1 with TRBJ2-1; 8 bases match TRBD1. This CDR3 comprises 13 residues. CDR1 is WNHNN and CDR2 is SYGVQD in the germline V gene (reference sequence). The V segment lost 6 bases and the J segment 7 bases; nucleotides outside the gene matches: 5.

The chain has TRBV2 and TRBJ1-2; D possibly corresponds to TRBD1 (5 bases). Germline CDR1 and CDR2: SNHLY and FYNNEI. The V end lost 3 bases, the J end lost 8 bases, and 7 bases lay between the germline ends. This CDR3 is built from 11 residues. The CDR3 spells CASSDGGGYTF. CDR3 nucleotide sequence: TGTGCCAGCAGTGACGGGGGGGGCTACACCTTC.

V gene TRBV7-3 combines with J gene TRBJ2-1, with D perhaps matching TRBD2 (7 bases). The V gene's germline CDR1 is SGHTA and CDR2 FQGTGA. Trimming cost V 5 bases and J 3 bases, with 14 bases left between them. The length of the CDR3 is 15 residues. Here the CDR3 DNA reads TGTGCCAGCAGCCCAACGGGGGGCCACTACAATGAGCAGTTCTTC. It specifies CASSPTGGHYNEQFF.

This clone was seen at least ten times. The chain has TRBV3-1 (or the pseudogene TRBV3-2) and TRBJ2-6, with D unresolved. Per the germline V gene, CDR1 is LGHDT and CDR2 is YNNKEL (reference sequence). There are 13 residues in the CDR3. The V end lost 7 bases, the J end lost 0 bases, and 4 bases lay between the germline ends. The CDR3 reads CASTRSGANVLTF. In nucleotides, the CDR3 is TGTGCCAGCACTCGCTCTGGGGCCAACGTCCTGACTTTC.

The CDR3 is CASSQTGQYNEQFF. DNA for the CDR3: TGTGCCAGCAGCCAAACGGGACAGTACAATGAGCAGTTCTTC. This chain links TRBV11-3 with TRBJ2-1; 7 nucleotides match TRBD1. The CDR3 contains 14 residues. The V and J ends lost 5 bases and 4 bases, in that order; junction bases with no gene match: 5. Germline-derived CDR1 and CDR2 are SGHNT and YENEEA.

This chain joins TRBV19 and TRBJ1-2; the D is unclear. The CDR3 contains 13 residues. Germline V CDR1 and CDR2: LNHDA, SQIVND (reference sequence). With 5 bases removed from V and 6 bases from J, the gap between germline ends came to 13 bases. This CDR3 reads CASSWEGMDGYTF. The CDR3 DNA reads TGTGCCAGTAGTTGGGAGGGTATGGATGGCTACACCTTC.

The chain joins TRBV25-1 to TRBJ1-5; D not resolved. The CDR3 is 13 amino acids. Trimming took 6 bases from V and 0 from J, leaving 6 bases between them. Germline V lookup: CDR1 MGHDK, CDR2 SYGVNS. The CDR3 region is CASSLDSNQPQHF. The DNA for the CDR3 is TGTGCCAGCAGCCTAGATAGCAATCAGCCCCAGCATTTT.

In its sample, this clone was seen once. The chain is built from TRBV5-1 and TRBJ2-7; TRBD2 matches 11 bases. This CDR3 region has 14 residues. The trim removed 4 bases at V and 6 bases at J, leaving 6 bases unmatched. Germline loops: CDR1 SGHRS, CDR2 YFSETQ. CDR3 region: CASSPGTSGGEQYF. For the CDR3, the DNA is TGCGCCAGCAGCCCCGGGACTAGCGGCGGCGAGCAGTACTTC. The full variable domain, its missing parts supplied by reference TRBV5-1 and TRBJ2-7, is KAGVTQTPRYLIKTRGQQVTLSCSPISGHRSVSWYQQTPGQGLQFLFEYFSETQRNKGNFPGRFSGRQFSNSRSEMNVSTLELGDSALYLCASSPGTSGGEQYFGPGTRLTVT.

This chain connects TRBV27 to TRBJ1-3; 9 bases match TRBD1. With V trimmed by 5 bases and J by 7 bases, 6 bases remained unmatched. CDR1 MNHEY and CDR2 SMNVEV come from the germline V gene (reference sequence). The CDR3 runs to 14 residues. The CDR3 nucleotides read TGTGCCAGCAGTATCGACAGGGGGACGAACACCATATATTTT. Its protein is CASSIDRGTNTIYF.

This sequence joins TRBV2 and TRBJ1-6; unclear D gene. V lost 11 bases, J lost 7 bases, and 24 bases lay in between. The CDR3 contains 16 residues. CDR1 is SNHLY, CDR2 FYNNEI, per germline. The CDR3 sequence is CAGSPRSGQSNSPLHF. CDR3 DNA: TGTGCCGGATCACCCCGTAGTGGGCAGTCAAATTCACCCCTCCACTTT. The full variable domain, completed using reference TRBV2 and TRBJ1-6, is EPEVTQTPSHQVTQMGQEVILRCVPISNHLYFYWYRQILGQKVEFLVSFYNNEISEKSEIFDDQFSVERPDGSNFTLKIRSTKLEDSAMYFCAGSPRSGQSNSPLHFGNGTRLTVT.

This rearrangement joins TRBV6-2 or TRBV6-3 to TRBJ2-7; D possibly corresponds to TRBD1 (5 bases). Per germline, CDR1 MNHEY and CDR2 SVGEGT. This CDR3 is 14 amino acids long. Trimming stripped 5 bases from V and 2 bases from J, with 13 bases between. The CDR3 DNA is TGTGCCAGCAGTGGACACACAACTACCTACGAGCAGTACTTC. Amino acids: CASSGHTTTYEQYF.

The chain is built from TRBV9 and TRBJ1-1; TRBD1 might be the D (6 bases). Trimming stripped 3 bases from V and 6 bases from J, with 18 bases between. From germline, CDR1 is SGDLS and CDR2 YYNGEE. This CDR3 has 15 residues. The CDR3 loop reads CASSAGQRSYSEAFF. The DNA for the CDR3 is TGTGCCAGCAGCGCTGGACAGCGGTCCTACTCTGAAGCTTTCTTT. Filled out from reference TRBV9 and TRBJ1-1, the complete variable domain reads DSGVTQTPKHLITATGQRVTLRCSPRSGDLSVYWYQQSLDQGLQFLIQYYNGEERAKGNILERFSAQQFPDLHSELNLSSLELGDSALYFCASSAGQRSYSEAFFGQGTRLTVV.

The V call is TRBV18, the J call TRBJ2-7, with 9 bases fitting TRBD1. This CDR3 spans 14 amino acids. Germline V gives CDR1 KGHSH, CDR2 LQKENI. The trim removed 5 bases at V and 1 base at J, leaving 3 bases unmatched. CDR3 nucleotide sequence: TGTGCCAGCTCAGGCGGGACAGGGTCCTACGAGCAGTACTTC. This codes for CASSGGTGSYEQYF.

This chain connects TRBV5-1 to TRBJ1-4; D is uncertain. Germline V gene data show CDR1 as SGHRS and CDR2 as YFSETQ. CDR3 length equals 13 residues. V shed 0 bases and J shed 7 bases, with 7 bases lying between them. The CDR3 loop reads CASSLGGSEKLFF. The CDR3 DNA is TGCGCCAGCAGCTTGGGCGGCAGTGAAAAACTGTTTTTT.

CDR3: CSVAVGRETQYF. The CDR3 DNA follows: TGCAGCGTTGCCGTGGGGAGGGAGACCCAGTACTTC. V usage is TRBV29-1 and J usage is TRBJ2-5, with D perhaps matching TRBD2 (6 bases). This CDR3 is 12 amino acids long. The germline gives CDR1 SQVTM, CDR2 ANQGSEA. Trimming cost V 4 bases and J 5 bases, with 11 bases left between them.

DNA of the CDR3: TGTGCCAGTAGTATGGCCTTCGGGGTTATAGGCAATCAGCCCCAGCATTTT. Its protein is CASSMAFGVIGNQPQHF. V is TRBV19 and J is TRBJ1-5; D is unclear. The CDR3 contains 17 residues. V was shortened by 3 bases and J by 2 bases, with 17 bases between the two germline ends. Germline V gene data show CDR1 as LNHDA and CDR2 as SQIVND (reference sequence).